Given below is one T cell receptor (beta chain) in context. These data originate in a study of CD4+ T cells in melanoma. Repertoires were generated with immunoSEQ multiplex PCR, while TCRdb's copy carries only in-frame clones and drops some. The sample records roughly 150,000 clones, around 90% being singletons. Germline V gene sequence: CDR1 SGDLS, CDR2 YYNGEE. Trimming cost V 2 bases and J 4 bases; bases outside gene matches: 3. CDR3 length: 14 amino acids. The sequence was collected from a human donor with melanoma. The gene calls are TRBV9 and TRBJ2-5; TRBD2 aligns across 9 bases. CDR3 sequence reads: CASSVGTSSETQYF. Here the CDR3 DNA reads TGTGCCAGCAGCGTTGGGACTAGCTCAGAGACCCAGTACTTC.